This T cell receptor beta chain was sequenced during a study of cytomegalovirus exposure and HLA in healthy donors. Study-wide context: One earlier analysis, a look at 150 million to 200 million T cells, found almost 120 million unique TCR beta sequences. Study-wide results and caveats: Data from an earlier analysis indicated that most TCR beta V segments were productive either about 87% or about 30% of the time. Common viral pathogens seemed, in a later analysis, to connect with several of the most significant clusters.

On this clone itself: The antigen is undetermined.

Each of the donors was a healthy bone marrow donor. The PCR employed 60 Vbeta primers together with 13 Jbeta primers. Only in-frame clones appear in the TCRdb table, and some are missing; sequencing was by immunoSEQ multiplex PCR. There are 150,000 or so clones in the sample; over 75% occur only once, and around 0.98% lies in the top ten. In germline, CDR1 is SGDLS, CDR2 YYNGEE. V lost 4 bases and J lost 4; bases outside the gene matches: 7. The CDR3 covers 16 residues. The rearrangement uses TRBV9 and TRBJ2-2, with TRBD1 identical over 10 bases. Sequencing was carried out using PBMCs. The clonotype was recovered from a woman aged 45-65 years in good health and CMV-seropositive. The CDR3 loop reads CASSPPGTGVTGELFF. CDR3 nucleotides: TGTGCCAGCAGCCCCCCCGGGACAGGGGTCACCGGGGAGCTGTTTTTT.